This T cell receptor (beta chain) was sequenced for a study of cytomegalovirus exposure and HLA in healthy donors. Overall study findings and caveats: The study designated 150 or so TCR beta chains cytomegalovirus-associated. Common viral pathogens seemed to be connected with several of the most significant clusters, according to a later analysis.

The PCR was carried out with 60 Vbeta primers and 13 Jbeta primers. Original methodology: It was a later analysis that counted 83 million or so unique TCR beta chains, of which roughly 11 million were shared. Profiled with immunoSEQ multiplex PCR; TCRdb holds only in-frame clones, not every one. The V and J calls and clone size are taken from that table; D and trimming were inferred from the DNA. There are 120,000 or so clones in the sample; over 70% occur only once, and approximately 4% lies in the top ten. CDR1 and CDR2 from the germline V gene are SGHRS and YFSETQ. The CDR3 length is 16 residues. With 3 bases clipped from V and 2 bases from J, the junction kept 5 bases outside the gene matches. Concerning this clone itself: Antigen: not known.

The chain recombines TRBV5-1 with TRBJ2-6; 7 bases fit TRBD1. This clonotype originated in a man younger than 30 in good health and CMV-seropositive. Sequenced: PBMCs. The CDR3 here is CASSSWDRTGANVLTF. The CDR3 DNA follows: TGCGCCAGCAGCTCATGGGACAGAACTGGGGCCAACGTCCTGACTTTC.